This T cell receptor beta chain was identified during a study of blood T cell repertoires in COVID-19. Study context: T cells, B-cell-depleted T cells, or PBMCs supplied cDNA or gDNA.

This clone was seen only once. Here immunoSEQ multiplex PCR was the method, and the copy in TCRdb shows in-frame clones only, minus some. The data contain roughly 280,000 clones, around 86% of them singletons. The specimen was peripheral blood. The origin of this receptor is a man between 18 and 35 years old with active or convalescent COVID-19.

Here the CDR3 reads CAIDSYRTIYF. The DNA of the CDR3 is TGTGCCATAGACAGCTACCGCACCATATATTTT. The rearrangement joins TRBV12-3 or TRBV12-4 to TRBJ1-3, with D tentatively TRBD1 (5 bases). The CDR3 is 11 residues long. Trimming took 10 bases from V and 9 from J, leaving 13 bases between them.